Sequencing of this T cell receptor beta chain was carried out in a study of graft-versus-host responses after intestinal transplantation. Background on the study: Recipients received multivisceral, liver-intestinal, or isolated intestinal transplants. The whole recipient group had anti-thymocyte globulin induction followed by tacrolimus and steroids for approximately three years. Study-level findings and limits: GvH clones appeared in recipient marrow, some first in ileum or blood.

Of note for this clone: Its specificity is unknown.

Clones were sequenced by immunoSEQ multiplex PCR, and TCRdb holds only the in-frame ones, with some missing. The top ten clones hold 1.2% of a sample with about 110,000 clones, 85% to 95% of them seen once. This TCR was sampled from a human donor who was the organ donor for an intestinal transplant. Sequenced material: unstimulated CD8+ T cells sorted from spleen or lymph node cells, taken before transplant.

The CDR3 DNA follows: TGCGCCAGCAGCCAAGATCTCAGGTTTGGACAGGGGGCCTACGAGCAGTACTTC. Its protein product is CASSQDLRFGQGAYEQYF. The chain combines TRBV4-1 with TRBJ2-7, with TRBD1 matching 10 bases. This CDR3 has 18 residues. V lost 0 bases to trimming and J lost 2 bases; unmatched junction nucleotides: 10. Germline assignment: CDR1 MGHRA and CDR2 YSYEKL.